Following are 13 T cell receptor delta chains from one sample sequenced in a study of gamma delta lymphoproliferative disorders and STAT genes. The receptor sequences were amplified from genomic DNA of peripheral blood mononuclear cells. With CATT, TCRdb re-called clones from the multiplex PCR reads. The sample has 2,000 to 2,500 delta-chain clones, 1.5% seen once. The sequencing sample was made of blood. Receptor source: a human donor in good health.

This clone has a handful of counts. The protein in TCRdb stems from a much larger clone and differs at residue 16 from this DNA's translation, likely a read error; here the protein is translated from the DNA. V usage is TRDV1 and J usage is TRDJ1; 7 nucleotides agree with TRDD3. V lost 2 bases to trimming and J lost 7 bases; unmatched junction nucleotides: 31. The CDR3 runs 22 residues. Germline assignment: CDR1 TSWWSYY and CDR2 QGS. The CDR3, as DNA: TGTGCTCTTGGGGAAAATTCCCACCCTGAGGGACTGGGGATCATTACACGCGGTAAACTCATCTTT. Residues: CALGENSHPEGLGIITRGKLIF.

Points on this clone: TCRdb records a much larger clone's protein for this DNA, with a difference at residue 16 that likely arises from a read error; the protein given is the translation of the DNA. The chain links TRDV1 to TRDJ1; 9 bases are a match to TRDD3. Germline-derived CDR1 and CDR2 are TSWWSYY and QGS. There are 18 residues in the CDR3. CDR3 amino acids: CALGEWGTGGRYTDKFIF. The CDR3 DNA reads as TGTGCTCTTGGGGAATGGGGGACTGGGGGACGGTACACCGATAAATTCATCTTT.

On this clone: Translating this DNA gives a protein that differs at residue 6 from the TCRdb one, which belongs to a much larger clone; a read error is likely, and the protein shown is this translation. CDR3 protein: CALGEPLRPHTIWGMYTDKLIF. CDR3 coding DNA: TGTGCTCTTGGGGAACCTTTACGCCCGCATACTATCTGGGGAATGTACACCGATAAACTCATCTTT. This chain joins TRDV1 and TRDJ1; the D gene is possibly TRDD3 (6 bases). CDR3 length: 22 residues. Trimming removed 1 base at V and 0 bases at J, with 30 bases between. Germline CDR1 reads TSWWSYY; CDR2 reads QGS.

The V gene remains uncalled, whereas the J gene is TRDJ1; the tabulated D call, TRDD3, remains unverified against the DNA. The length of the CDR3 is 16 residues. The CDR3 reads CASLCLRGVLVIWVIF. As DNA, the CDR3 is TGTGCTTCATTGTGCCTTCGCGGAGTACTGGTGATATGGGTCATCTTT.

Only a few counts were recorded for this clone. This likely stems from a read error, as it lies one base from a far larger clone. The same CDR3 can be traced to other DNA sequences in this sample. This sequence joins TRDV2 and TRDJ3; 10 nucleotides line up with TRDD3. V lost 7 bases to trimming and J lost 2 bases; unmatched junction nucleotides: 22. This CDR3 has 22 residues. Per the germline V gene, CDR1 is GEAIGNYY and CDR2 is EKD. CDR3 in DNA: TGTGCCTGCGACTCACCGGGCATGGGGGATACCCTAAGCCCCTGGGACACCCGACAGATGTTTTTC. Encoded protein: CACDSPGMGDTLSPWDTRQMFF.

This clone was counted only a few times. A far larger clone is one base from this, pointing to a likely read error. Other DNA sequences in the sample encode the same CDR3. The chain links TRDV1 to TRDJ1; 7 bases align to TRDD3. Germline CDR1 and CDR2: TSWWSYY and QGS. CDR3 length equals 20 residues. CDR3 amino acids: CALGEWGVGRGGPYTDKLIF. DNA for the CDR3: TGTGCTCTTGGGGAATGGGGCGTCGGACGTGGGGGACCGTACACCGATAAACTTATCTTT.

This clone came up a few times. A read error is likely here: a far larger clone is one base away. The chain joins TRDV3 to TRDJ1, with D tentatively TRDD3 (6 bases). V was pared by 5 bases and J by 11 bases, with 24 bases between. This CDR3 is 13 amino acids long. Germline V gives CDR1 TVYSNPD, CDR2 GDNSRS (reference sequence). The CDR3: CAPYSLRGTQLIF. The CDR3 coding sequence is TGTGCCCCCTACAGCCTCCGGGGGACGCAGCTCATCTTT.

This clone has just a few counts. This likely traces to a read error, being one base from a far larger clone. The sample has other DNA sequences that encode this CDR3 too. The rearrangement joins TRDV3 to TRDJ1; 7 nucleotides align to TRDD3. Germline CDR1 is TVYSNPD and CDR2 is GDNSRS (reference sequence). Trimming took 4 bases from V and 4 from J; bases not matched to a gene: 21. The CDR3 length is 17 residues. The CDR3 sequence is CASNPPHKWGTDDKLIF. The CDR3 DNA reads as TGTGCCTCTAACCCCCCCCATAAGTGGGGGACTGACGATAAACTCATCTTT.

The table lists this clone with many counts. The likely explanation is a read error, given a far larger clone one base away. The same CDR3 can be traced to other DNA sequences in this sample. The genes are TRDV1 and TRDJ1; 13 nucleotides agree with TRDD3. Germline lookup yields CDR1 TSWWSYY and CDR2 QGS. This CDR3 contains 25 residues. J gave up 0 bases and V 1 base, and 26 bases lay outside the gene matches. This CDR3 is CALGEPLLTRTGGYAKKLYTDKLIF. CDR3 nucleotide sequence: TGTGCTCTTGGGGAACCGCTACTAACCCGTACTGGGGGATACGCGAAGAAGCTCTACACCGATAAACTCATCTTT.

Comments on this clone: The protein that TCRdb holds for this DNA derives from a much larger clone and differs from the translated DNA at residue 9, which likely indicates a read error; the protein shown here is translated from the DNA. CDR3 bases: TGTGCTCTTGGGGAACCGTTACTAATCCGTACTGGGGGATACGCGAAGAAGCTCTACACCGATAAACTCATCTTT. Translation: CALGEPLLIRTGGYAKKLYTDKLIF. The gene calls are TRDV1 and TRDJ1, with 13 nucleotides matching TRDD3. The length of the CDR3 is 25 residues. The V segment lost 1 base and the J segment 0 bases; nucleotides outside the gene matches: 26. Germline V lookup: CDR1 TSWWSYY, CDR2 QGS.

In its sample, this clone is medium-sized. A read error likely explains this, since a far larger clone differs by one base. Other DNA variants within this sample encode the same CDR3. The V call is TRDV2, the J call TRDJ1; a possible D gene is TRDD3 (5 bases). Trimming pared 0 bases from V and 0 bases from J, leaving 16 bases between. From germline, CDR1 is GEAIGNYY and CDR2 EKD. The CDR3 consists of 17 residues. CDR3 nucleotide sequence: TGTGCCTGTGACACCCTAGGAGTAGCGGGGGACACCGATAAACTCATCTTT. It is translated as CACDTLGVAGDTDKLIF.

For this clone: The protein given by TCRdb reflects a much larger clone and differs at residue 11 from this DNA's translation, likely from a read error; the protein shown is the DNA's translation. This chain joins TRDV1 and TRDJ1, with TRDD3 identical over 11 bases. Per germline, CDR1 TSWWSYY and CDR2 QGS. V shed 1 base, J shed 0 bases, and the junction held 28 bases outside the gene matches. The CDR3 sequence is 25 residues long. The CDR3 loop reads CALGEPLLTRIGGYAKKLYTDKLIF. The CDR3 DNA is TGTGCTCTTGGGGAACCGTTACTAACCCGTATTGGGGGATACGCGAAGAAGCTCTACACCGATAAACTCATCTTT.

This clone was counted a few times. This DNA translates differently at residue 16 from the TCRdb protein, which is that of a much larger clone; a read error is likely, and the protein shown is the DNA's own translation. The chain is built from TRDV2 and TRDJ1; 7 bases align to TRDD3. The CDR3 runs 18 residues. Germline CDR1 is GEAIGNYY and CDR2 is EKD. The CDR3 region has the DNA TGTGCCTGTGACACCGAATTCGGGGATAAACAGTACACCGATAAACCCATCTTT. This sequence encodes CACDTEFGDKQYTDKPIF.